These 11 T cell receptor beta chains came from one sample sequenced in a study of T cells in Graves' hyperthyroidism and ophthalmopathy. Using RNA transcripts as the source, TCR beta CDR3 regions were amplified. HTBI primers were the set used in a first-round RT-PCR of the TCR CDR3. TCRdb passed the multiplex PCR reads through MiXCR, listing each CDR3 protein once. Among roughly 280,000 distinct CDR3 sequences, 15% to 20% were seen once, and the ten largest hold around 58%. Sequenced sample: blood. The source of these receptors is a woman aged 55-70 years with Graves' ophthalmopathy.

This clonotype was detected many times. The V call is TRBV15, the J call TRBJ2-3, with a weak D call TRBD1 (5 bases). V was cut by 0 bases and J by 2 bases, with 9 bases left in between. Germline V gives CDR1 LNHNV, CDR2 YYDKDF (reference sequence). The CDR3 contains 15 residues. The DNA of the CDR3 is TGTGCCACCAGCAGAGATTGGGGCGACACAGATACGCAGTATTTT. Amino acid sequence: CATSRDWGDTDTQYF.

Many counts were recorded for this clonotype. The rearrangement links TRBV7-9 to TRBJ2-7; a possible D gene is TRBD1 (5 bases). V shed 5 bases and J shed 7 bases, with 12 bases lying between them. This CDR3 comprises 12 residues. Germline assignment: CDR1 SEHNR and CDR2 FQNEAQ (reference sequence). This CDR3 is CASSQGSGEQYF. The CDR3 nucleotides are TGTGCCAGCAGCCAGGGAAGTGGTGAGCAGTACTTC.

This clonotype was seen many times. The chain combines TRBV10-2 with TRBJ1-1; D possibly corresponds to TRBD1 (5 bases). Germline V gives CDR1 WSHSY, CDR2 SAAADI. V was clipped by 7 bases and J by 3 bases, with 15 bases between them. The CDR3 loop spans 14 amino acids. CDR3 sequence: CASTEVGAYTEAFF. In DNA form, the CDR3 reads TGCGCCAGCACCGAGGTAGGGGCCTACACTGAAGCTTTCTTT.

This sequence joins TRBV20-1 and TRBJ2-7; TRBD2 matches 10 bases. CDR3 length: 14 amino acids. V lost 7 bases, J lost 0 bases, and 6 bases stayed unmatched. Germline CDR1 and CDR2: DFQATT and SNEGSKA (reference sequence). CDR3 sequence reads: CSVAGGRTSYEQYF. DNA of the CDR3: TGCAGTGTAGCGGGGGGCCGTACCTCCTACGAGCAGTACTTC.

As regards this clonotype: Relative to the germline gene, one junction end is altered; a read error may explain this. This chain joins TRBV5-4 and TRBJ2-2; D may match TRBD1 or TRBD2 (5 bases each). Germline V lookup: CDR1 SGHNT, CDR2 YYREEE (reference sequence). The CDR3 contains 13 residues. CDR3 region: CATSRDDTGELFF. The CDR3 bases are TGTGCCACCAGCAGGGACGACACCGGGGAGCTGTTTTTT.

The chain links TRBV3-1 to TRBJ1-1, with D unclear. This CDR3 is 15 amino acids long. Trimming took 4 bases from V and 7 from J, leaving 19 bases between them. Germline loops: CDR1 LGHDT, CDR2 YNNKEL (reference sequence). The CDR3 DNA reads as TGTGCCAGCAGCCTTCCGGGGAGGGAAAGGAATGAAGCTTTCTTT. Protein product: CASSLPGRERNEAFF.

The chain is built from TRBV5-4 and TRBJ1-1, with 8 bases that match TRBD1. V gave up 0 bases and J gave up 0 bases; unmatched junction bases: 4. CDR1 is SGHNT, CDR2 YYREEE, per germline (reference sequence). The CDR3 runs to 16 residues. The CDR3 sequence: CASSLGQGIMNTEAFF. The DNA for the CDR3 is TGTGCCAGCAGCTTGGGACAGGGGATAATGAACACTGAAGCTTTCTTT.

This clonotype was found many times. The chain combines TRBV6-2 or TRBV6-3 with TRBJ1-2, with D unresolved. Deletions cut 2 bases from V and 8 bases from J, with 6 bases between. In germline, CDR1 is MNHEY, CDR2 SVGEGT. The CDR3 has 11 residues. The CDR3 reads CASSYPGGYTF. The CDR3 DNA is TGTGCCAGCAGTTACCCGGGAGGCTACACCTTC.

Remarks on this clonotype: One base away lies a much larger clone, so this may be a sequencing read error. The V and J genes are TRBV6-1 and TRBJ2-3; D may be TRBD2 (5 bases). Trimming removed 5 bases from V and 4 bases from J, with 16 bases in between. The CDR3 is made up of 15 amino acids. From germline, CDR1 is MNHNS and CDR2 SASEGT. The CDR3 bases are TGTGCCAGCAGTCTCAGGACTTCTACCCCAGATACGCAGTATTTT. It translates to CASSLRTSTPDTQYF.

Concerning this clonotype itself: A much larger clone lies one base from this, so it may be a read error. V and J are TRBV7-2 and TRBJ2-3; tentatively, D is TRBD1 (5 bases). Germline CDR1 SGHTA, CDR2 FQGNSA. The ends were cut back, 7 bases at V and 6 bases at J, with 20 bases in the middle. The CDR3 has 15 residues. CDR3 bases: TGTGCCAGCACCCCGAATGGACAAGCAGGCGATACGCAGTATTTT. Encoded protein: CASTPNGQAGDTQYF.

The table lists this clonotype with a few counts. This sequence joins TRBV12-3 or TRBV12-4 and TRBJ2-3; the match to TRBD2 covers 7 bases. With V trimmed by 5 bases and J by 2 bases, 7 bases remained unmatched. This CDR3 is built from 15 residues. The CDR3 region is CASSAGLLFTDTQYF. Written as DNA, the CDR3 is TGTGCCAGCAGTGCGGGACTACTTTTCACAGATACGCAGTATTTT.